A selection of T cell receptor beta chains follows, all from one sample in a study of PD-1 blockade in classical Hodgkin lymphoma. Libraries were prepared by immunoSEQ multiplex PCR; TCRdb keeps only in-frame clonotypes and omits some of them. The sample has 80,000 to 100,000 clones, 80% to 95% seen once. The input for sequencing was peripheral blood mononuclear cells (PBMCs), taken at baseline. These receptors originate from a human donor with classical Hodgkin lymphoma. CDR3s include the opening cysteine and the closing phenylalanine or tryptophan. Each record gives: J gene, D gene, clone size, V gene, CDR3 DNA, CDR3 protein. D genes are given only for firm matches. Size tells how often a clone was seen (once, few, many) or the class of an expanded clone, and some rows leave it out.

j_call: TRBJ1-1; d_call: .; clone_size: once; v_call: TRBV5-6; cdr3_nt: TGTGCCAGCAGCTGGGCCCTGGGGGAGGGCACTGAAGCTTTCTTT; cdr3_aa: CASSWALGEGTEAFF
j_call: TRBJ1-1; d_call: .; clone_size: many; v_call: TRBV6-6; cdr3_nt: TGTGCCAGCAGTACTGGGACTGAAGCTTTCTTT; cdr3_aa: CASSTGTEAFF
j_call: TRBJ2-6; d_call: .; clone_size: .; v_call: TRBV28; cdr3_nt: TGTGCCAGCAGTACCTACCCCGGGACTGGTGGGGCCAACGTCCTGACTTTC; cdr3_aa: CASSTYPGTGGANVLTF
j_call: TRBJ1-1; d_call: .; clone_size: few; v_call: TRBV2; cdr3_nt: TGTGCCAGCAATCTGCGTCGTGGGACTGAAGCTTTCTTT; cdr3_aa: CASNLRRGTEAFF
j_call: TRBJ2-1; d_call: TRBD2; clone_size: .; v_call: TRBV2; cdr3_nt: TGTGCCAGCAGGACACTAGCGGGAGACCGTGAGCAATTCTTC; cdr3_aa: CASRTLAGDREQFF
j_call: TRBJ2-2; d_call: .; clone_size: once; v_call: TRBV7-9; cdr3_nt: TGTGCCAGCAGTCCCACAGGGAACACCGGGGAGCTGTTTTTT; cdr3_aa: CASSPTGNTGELFF
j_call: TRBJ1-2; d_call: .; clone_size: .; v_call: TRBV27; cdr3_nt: TGTGCCAGCAGTTTAGATTCACATTATGGCTACACCTTC; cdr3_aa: CASSLDSHYGYTF
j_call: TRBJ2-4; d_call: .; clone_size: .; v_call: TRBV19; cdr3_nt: TGTGCCAGTAGTATGACCCTGGACAGATCTATAGCCAAAAACATTCAGTACTTC; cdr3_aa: CASSMTLDRSIAKNIQYF
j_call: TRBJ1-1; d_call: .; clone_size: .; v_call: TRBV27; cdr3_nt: TGTGCCAGCAGTTTAAGAGGCGGCCTTGAAGCTTTCTTT; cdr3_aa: CASSLRGGLEAFF
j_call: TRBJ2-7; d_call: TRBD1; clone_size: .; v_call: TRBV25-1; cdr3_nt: TGTGCCAGCAGTGAAAGGACAGGGTTGGCCTACGAGCAGTACTTC; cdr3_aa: CASSERTGLAYEQYF
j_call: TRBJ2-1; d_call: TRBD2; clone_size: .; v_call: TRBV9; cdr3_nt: TGTGCCAGCACCGGAGGACTAGCGGGTAGCTCCTACAATGAGCAGTTCTTC; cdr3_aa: CASTGGLAGSSYNEQFF
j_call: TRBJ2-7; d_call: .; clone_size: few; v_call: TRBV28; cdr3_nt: TGTGCCAGCGCATCCCAGGGGTACGAGCAGTACTTC; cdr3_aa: CASASQGYEQYF
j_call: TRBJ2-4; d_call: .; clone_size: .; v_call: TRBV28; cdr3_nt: TGTGCCAGCAGCTTCCAGGGGTATGATCCCAAAAACATTCAGTACTTC; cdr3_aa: CASSFQGYDPKNIQYF
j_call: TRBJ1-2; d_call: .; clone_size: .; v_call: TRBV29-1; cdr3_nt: TGCAGCGTTCGTACCACTAACTATGGCTACACCTTC; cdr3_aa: CSVRTTNYGYTF
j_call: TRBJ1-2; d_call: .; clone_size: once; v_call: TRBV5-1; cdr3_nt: TGCGCCAGCAGCCACACAGCCGACTATGGCTACACCTTC; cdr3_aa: CASSHTADYGYTF
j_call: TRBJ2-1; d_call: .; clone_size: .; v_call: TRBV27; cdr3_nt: TGTGCCAGCAGTTTATCGTTCCCCGTCCCCTACAATGAGCAGTTCTTC; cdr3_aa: CASSLSFPVPYNEQFF
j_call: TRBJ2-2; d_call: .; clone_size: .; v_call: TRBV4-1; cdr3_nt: TGCGCCAGCAGCTCTAAGACAGCAGTCACCGGGGAGCTGTTTTTT; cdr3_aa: CASSSKTAVTGELFF
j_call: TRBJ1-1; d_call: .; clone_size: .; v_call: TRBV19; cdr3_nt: TGTGCCAGTAGTATCGATCCCGCGGACACTGAAGCTTTCTTT; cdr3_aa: CASSIDPADTEAFF
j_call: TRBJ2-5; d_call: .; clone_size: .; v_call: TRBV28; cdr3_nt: TGTGCCAGCAGTCCCATCAGCGGCAGGTACCAAGAGACCCAGTACTTC; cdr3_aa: CASSPISGRYQETQYF
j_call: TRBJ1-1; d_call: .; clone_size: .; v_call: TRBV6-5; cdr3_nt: TGTGCCAGCAGTTACTTGCGGGAATCGGCGGCTTTCTTT; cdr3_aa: CASSYLRESAAFF
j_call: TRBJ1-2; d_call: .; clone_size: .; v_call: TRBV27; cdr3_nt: TGTGCCAGCAGCTCCCTAGGTAGGAACTATGGCTACACCTTC; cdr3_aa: CASSSLGRNYGYTF
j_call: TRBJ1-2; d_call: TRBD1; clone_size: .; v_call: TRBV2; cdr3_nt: TGTGCCAACCCGGTGCGAAACGGGACAGGGCAATATGGCTACACCTTC; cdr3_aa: CANPVRNGTGQYGYTF
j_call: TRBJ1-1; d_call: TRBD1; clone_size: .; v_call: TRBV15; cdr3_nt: TGTGCCACCAGCAGGAGCGGGGGACAGGGTGGCACTGAAGCTTTCTTT; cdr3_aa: CATSRSGGQGGTEAFF
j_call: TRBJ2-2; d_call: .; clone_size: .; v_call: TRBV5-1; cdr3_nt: TGCGCCAGCACCTTGGGATCCGGGACCACCTCCACCGGGGAGCTGTTTTTT; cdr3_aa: CASTLGSGTTSTGELFF
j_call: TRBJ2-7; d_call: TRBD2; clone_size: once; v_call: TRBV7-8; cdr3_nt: TGTGCCAGCAGCTTAGATGGCGGGAGAGACGAGCAGTACTTC; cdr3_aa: CASSLDGGRDEQYF
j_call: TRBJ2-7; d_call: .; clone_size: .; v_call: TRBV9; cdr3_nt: TGTGCCAGCAGCTCTGACTCCTACGAGCAGTACTTC; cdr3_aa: CASSSDSYEQYF
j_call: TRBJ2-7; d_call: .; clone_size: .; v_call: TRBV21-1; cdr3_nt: TGTGCCAGCAGCCCCATGGCGACTGGGGCGCTTTATATGGATTCGTTCGAGCAGTACTTC; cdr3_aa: CASSPMATGALYMDSFEQYF
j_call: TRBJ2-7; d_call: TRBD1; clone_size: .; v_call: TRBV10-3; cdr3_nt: TGTGCCATCAGTGAAGGACAGGGAGGCGAGCAGTACTTC; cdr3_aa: CAISEGQGGEQYF
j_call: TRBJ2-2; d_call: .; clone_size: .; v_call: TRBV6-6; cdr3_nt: TGTGCCAGCAGTCTACAGGGTATCGCGAACACCGGGGAGCTGTTTTTT; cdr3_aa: CASSLQGIANTGELFF
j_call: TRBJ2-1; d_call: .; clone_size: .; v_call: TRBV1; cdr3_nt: TGCACCAGCAGCCAAGATCGGGACTACCACAATGAGCAGTTCTTC; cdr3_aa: CTSSQDRDYHNEQFF
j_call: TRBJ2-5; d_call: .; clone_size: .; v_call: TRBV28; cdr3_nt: TGTGCCAGCAGTGACCGGAGGGGTACAGACTACCAAGAGACCCAGTACTTC; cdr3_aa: CASSDRRGTDYQETQYF
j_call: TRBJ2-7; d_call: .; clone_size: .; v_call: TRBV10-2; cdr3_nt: TGCGCCAGCAGTGAGTCGACAGTAGCCTTTGGCGAGCAGTACTTC; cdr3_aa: CASSESTVAFGEQYF
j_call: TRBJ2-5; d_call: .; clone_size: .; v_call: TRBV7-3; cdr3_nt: TGTGCCAGCAGCAGGTGGGGGAAGATCTCTCCCCAAGAGACCCAGTACTTC; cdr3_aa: CASSRWGKISPQETQYF
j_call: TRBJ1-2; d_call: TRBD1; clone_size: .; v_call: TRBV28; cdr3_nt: TGTGCCAGTTCGTTATCCGACAGGGGCTTAGGTTACACCTTC; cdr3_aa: CASSLSDRGLGYTF
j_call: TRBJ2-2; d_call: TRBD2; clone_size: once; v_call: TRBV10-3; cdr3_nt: TGTGCCATCAGTGAGCGCGGGAGTCCTACCGGGGAGCTGTTTTTT; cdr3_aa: CAISERGSPTGELFF
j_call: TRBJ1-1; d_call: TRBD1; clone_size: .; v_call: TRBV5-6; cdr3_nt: TGTGCCAGCAGACAAAATCCCGGACAGGCTGCCACTGAAGCTTTCTTT; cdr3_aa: CASRQNPGQAATEAFF
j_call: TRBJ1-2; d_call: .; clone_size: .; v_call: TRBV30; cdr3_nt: TGTGCCTTCGGACAAATTTATGGCTACACCTTC; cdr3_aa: CAFGQIYGYTF
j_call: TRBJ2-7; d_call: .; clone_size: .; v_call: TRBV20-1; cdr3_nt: TGCAGTGCTAGAGCTTCCTACGAGCAGTACTTC; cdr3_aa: CSARASYEQYF
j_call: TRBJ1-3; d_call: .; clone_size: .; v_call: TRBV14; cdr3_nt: TGTGCCAGCAGCAACACGAGGGGTGCTGGAAACACCATATATTTT; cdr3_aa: CASSNTRGAGNTIYF